This T cell receptor beta chain derives from a study of immune evolution from preneoplasia to lung adenocarcinoma. The CDR3 contains 13 residues. V was pared by 5 bases and J by 0 bases, with 9 bases between. Germline V gives CDR1 SGHRS, CDR2 YFSETQ. Assay: immunoSEQ multiplex PCR; the TCRdb copy retains only in-frame clones and omits some. This table holds 6,500 to 8,500 clones, more than 75% found once. This clone has a handful of counts. The antigen remains undetermined. Study-wide findings and caveats: Later-stage lesions seemingly showed higher T cell density and diversity than normal lung.

This sequence originates from a person aged 60 to 80 with lung adenocarcinoma. The genes are TRBV5-1 and TRBJ2-7; possible D gene TRBD2, 5 bases. The sample consisted of FFPE adjacent normal lung tissue. The CDR3 region is CASRPGSSYEQYF. In nucleotides, the CDR3 is TGCGCCAGCAGGCCGGGAAGCTCCTACGAGCAGTACTTC.